The TCR beta chain under discussion was sequenced for a study of control samples from healthy donors and cancer patients. The protocol was immunoSEQ multiplex PCR, while the TCRdb copy is restricted to in-frame clones and leaves out a portion. The top ten hold roughly 0.9% of the sample, which has under 65,000 clones, approximately 90% seen once. Per germline, CDR1 SGHNT and CDR2 YYREEE (reference sequence). This CDR3 has 14 residues. Trimming cost V 3 bases and J 0 bases, with 9 bases left between them. The chain is built from TRBV5-4 and TRBJ2-5, with D perhaps matching TRBD2 (6 bases). This clonotype was obtained from a man aged 25-40 years with colorectal cancer. Material for sequencing was PBMCs. The CDR3 region is CASSWGTHQETQYF. CDR3 in DNA: TGTGCCAGCAGCTGGGGGACTCACCAAGAGACCCAGTACTTC.